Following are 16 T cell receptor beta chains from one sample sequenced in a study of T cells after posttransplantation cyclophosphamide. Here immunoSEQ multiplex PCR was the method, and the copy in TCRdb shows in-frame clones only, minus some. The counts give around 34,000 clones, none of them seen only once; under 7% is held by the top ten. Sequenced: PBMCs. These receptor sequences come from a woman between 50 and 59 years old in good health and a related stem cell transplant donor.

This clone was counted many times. The DNA of the CDR3 is TGTGCCAGCAGCTTAGTTGCGGATTCCTACAATGAGCAGTTCTTC. Protein product: CASSLVADSYNEQFF. The chain recombines TRBV7-2 with TRBJ2-1; D gene ambiguous. In germline, CDR1 is SGHTA, CDR2 FQGNSA. V was shortened by 1 base and J by 1 base, with 8 bases between the two germline ends. The CDR3 extends over 15 amino acids.

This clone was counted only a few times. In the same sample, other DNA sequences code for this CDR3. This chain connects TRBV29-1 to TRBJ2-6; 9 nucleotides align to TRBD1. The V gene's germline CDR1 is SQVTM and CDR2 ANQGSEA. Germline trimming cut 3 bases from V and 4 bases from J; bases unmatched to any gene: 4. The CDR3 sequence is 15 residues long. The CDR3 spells CSVEVQGAGANVLTF. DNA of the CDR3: TGCAGCGTTGAGGTACAGGGGGCGGGGGCCAACGTCCTGACTTTC.

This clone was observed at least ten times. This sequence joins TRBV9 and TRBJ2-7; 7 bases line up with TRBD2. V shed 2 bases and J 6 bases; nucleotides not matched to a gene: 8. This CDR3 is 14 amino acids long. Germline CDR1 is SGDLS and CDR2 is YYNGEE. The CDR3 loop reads CASSVRAGAAEQYF. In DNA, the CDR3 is TGTGCCAGCAGCGTTCGGGCGGGAGCCGCCGAGCAGTACTTC.

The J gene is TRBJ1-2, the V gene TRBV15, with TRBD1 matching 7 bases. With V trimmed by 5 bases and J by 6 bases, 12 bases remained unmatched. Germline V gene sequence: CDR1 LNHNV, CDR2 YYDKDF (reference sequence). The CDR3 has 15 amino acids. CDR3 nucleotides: TGTGCCACCAGCCGCCAGGGGGGTCGGGGGCATGGCTACACCTTC. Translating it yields CATSRQGGRGHGYTF.

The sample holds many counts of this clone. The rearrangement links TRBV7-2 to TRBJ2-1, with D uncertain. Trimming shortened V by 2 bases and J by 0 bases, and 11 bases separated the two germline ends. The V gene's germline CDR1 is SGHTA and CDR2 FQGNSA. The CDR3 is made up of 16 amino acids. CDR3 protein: CASSLSGASSYNEQFF. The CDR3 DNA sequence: TGTGCCAGCAGCTTATCCGGTGCGAGCTCCTACAATGAGCAGTTCTTC.

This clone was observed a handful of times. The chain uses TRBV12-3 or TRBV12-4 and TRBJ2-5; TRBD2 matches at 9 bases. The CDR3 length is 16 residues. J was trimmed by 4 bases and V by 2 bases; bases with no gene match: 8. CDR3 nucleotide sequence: TGTGCCAGCAGTTTAAATCTAGCGGGAAATCTAGAGACCCAGTACTTC. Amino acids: CASSLNLAGNLETQYF.

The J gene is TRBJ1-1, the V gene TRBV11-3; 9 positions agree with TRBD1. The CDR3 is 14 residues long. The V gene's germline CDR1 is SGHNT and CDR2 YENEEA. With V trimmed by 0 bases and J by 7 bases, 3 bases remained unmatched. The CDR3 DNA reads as TGTGCCAGCAGCTTAGATCCGGGACAGGGTGAAGCTTTCTTT. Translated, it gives CASSLDPGQGEAFF.

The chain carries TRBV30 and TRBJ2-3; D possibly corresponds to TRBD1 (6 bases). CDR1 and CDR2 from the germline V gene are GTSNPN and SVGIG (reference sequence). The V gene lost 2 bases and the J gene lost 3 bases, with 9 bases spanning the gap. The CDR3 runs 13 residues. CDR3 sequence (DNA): TGTGCCTGGAGTCCTAGGGGGACAGATACGCAGTATTTT. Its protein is CAWSPRGTDTQYF.

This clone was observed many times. The CDR3 nucleotides read TGCGCCAGCAGTGAGTCAAGGCAGGGGGCAGGGAACACTGAAGCTTTCTTT. Translating gives CASSESRQGAGNTEAFF. The genes are TRBV10-1 and TRBJ1-1; TRBD1 matches 8 bases. The junction had 7 bases not matched to a gene; V was cut back by 0 bases and J by 1 base. The CDR3 totals 17 residues. Germline V gene sequence: CDR1 WNHNN, CDR2 SYGVQD (reference sequence).

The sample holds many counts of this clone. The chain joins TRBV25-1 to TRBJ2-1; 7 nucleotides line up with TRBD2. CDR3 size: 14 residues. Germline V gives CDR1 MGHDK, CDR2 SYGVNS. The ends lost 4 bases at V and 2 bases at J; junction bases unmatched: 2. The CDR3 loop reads CASSASGPYNEQFF. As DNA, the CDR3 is TGTGCCAGCAGTGCTAGCGGCCCCTACAATGAGCAGTTCTTC.

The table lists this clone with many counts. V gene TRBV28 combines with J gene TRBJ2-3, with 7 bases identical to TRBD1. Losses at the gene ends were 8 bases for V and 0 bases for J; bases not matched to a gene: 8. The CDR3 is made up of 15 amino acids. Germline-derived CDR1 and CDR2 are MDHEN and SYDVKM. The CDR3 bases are TGTGCCAGCTGGGACAGACTCTCTAGCACAGATACGCAGTATTTT. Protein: CASWDRLSSTDTQYF.

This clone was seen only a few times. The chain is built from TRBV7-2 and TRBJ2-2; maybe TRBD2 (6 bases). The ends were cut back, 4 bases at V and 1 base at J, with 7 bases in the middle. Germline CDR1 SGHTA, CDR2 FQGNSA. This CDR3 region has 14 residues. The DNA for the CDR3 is TGTGCCAGCAGCTGGGACTTGAACACCGGGGAGCTGTTTTTT. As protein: CASSWDLNTGELFF.

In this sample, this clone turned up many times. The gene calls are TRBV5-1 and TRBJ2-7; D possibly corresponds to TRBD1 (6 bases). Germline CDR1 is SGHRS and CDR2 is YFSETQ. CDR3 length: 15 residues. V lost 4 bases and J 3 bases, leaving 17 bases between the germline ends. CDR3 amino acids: CASSLNTGPHYEQYF. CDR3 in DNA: TGCGCCAGCAGCCTCAATACAGGGCCCCACTACGAGCAGTACTTC. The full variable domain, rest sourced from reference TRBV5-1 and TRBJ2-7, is KAGVTQTPRYLIKTRGQQVTLSCSPISGHRSVSWYQQTPGQGLQFLFEYFSETQRNKGNFPGRFSGRQFSNSRSEMNVSTLELGDSALYLCASSLNTGPHYEQYFGPGTRLTVT.

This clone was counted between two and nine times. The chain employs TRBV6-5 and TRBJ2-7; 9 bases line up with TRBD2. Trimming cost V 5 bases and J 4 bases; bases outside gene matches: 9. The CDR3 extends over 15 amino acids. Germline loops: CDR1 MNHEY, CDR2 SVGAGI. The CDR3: CASSTVAGARYEQYF. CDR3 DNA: TGTGCCAGCAGTACGGTAGCGGGAGCTCGGTACGAGCAGTACTTC.

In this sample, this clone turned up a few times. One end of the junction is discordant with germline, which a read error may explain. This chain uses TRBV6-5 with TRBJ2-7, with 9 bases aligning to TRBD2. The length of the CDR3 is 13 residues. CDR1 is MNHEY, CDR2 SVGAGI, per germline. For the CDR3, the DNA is TGTGCCAGCAGTTACCAGGAGCGGGAGGAATCGGACTTC. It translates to CASSYQEREESDF.

Here the CDR3 reads CASRPGGDYGYTF. The CDR3 region has the DNA TGTGCCAGCAGGCCAGGGGGTGACTATGGCTACACCTTC. The chain links TRBV7-9 to TRBJ1-2; 7 bases are shared with TRBD1. Germline loops: CDR1 SEHNR, CDR2 FQNEAQ (reference sequence). Trimming cost V 6 bases and J 3 bases; bases outside gene matches: 4. The CDR3 is 13 amino acids.